Each of the 28 T cell receptor beta chains below was sequenced from the same sample in a study of blood T cell repertoires in COVID-19 (dated by TCRdb to 2020 to 2021). Preparation of the library involved the immunoSEQ multiplex PCR assay. TCRdb limited this immuneACCESS table to in-frame rearrangements with V and J called. A share of clones is missing; checked studies link under half to unresolved V genes, and the rest is unexplained. The sample table lists 140,000 to 150,000 clones, more than 85% of them with a count of one. The leading ten clones occupy 2.5% to 3.5% of the sample. The sequenced sample was peripheral blood. The receptors were gathered from a man aged 60 to 69 with active or convalescent COVID-19.

The V call is TRBV28, the J call TRBJ2-1; perhaps TRBD2 as D (6 bases). The CDR3 spans 14 residues. The germline V gene has CDR1 MDHEN and CDR2 SYDVKM. The V and J ends lost 3 bases and 8 bases respectively, with 14 bases between them. CDR3 residues: CASSLGTPPHEQFF. CDR3 in DNA: TGTGCCAGCAGTTTGGGGACTCCCCCCCATGAGCAGTTCTTC.

The CDR3 DNA reads as TGTGCCAGCTCACCTATGACAGGGGGCAACACCGGGGAGCTGTTTTTT. Its translation: CASSPMTGGNTGELFF. The rearrangement links TRBV18 to TRBJ2-2, with 10 bases identical to TRBD1. Germline assignment: CDR1 KGHSH and CDR2 LQKENI. This CDR3 contains 16 residues. Trimming cost V 3 bases and J 2 bases; bases outside gene matches: 3.

The chain links TRBV4-2 to TRBJ1-1; tentatively, D is TRBD1 (5 bases). There are 14 residues in the CDR3. Trimming took off 4 bases at V and 1 base at J, with 10 bases between the two ends. In germline, CDR1 is LGHNA, CDR2 YNFKEQ. CDR3 coding DNA: TGTGCCAGCAGCCTCACCGGGGGGAACACTGAAGCTTTCTTT. As protein: CASSLTGGNTEAFF.

The chain joins TRBV12-3 or TRBV12-4 to TRBJ2-5; 10 nucleotides line up with TRBD2. The CDR3 runs to 13 residues. V shed 6 bases, J shed 4 bases, and the junction held 2 bases outside the gene matches. The CDR3 loop is CASRAGGTETQYF. CDR3 nucleotide sequence: TGTGCCAGCAGAGCGGGGGGGACAGAGACCCAGTACTTC.

The V and J genes are TRBV6-2 or TRBV6-3 and TRBJ2-1; TRBD2 matches 11 bases. The ends lost 4 bases at V and 8 bases at J; junction bases unmatched: 10. This CDR3 spans 16 amino acids. The germline V gene encodes CDR1 MNHEY and CDR2 SVGEGT. The CDR3 DNA reads TGTGCCAGCAGTTGGAGTTTAGCGGGGGGGCGGGATGAGCAGTTCTTC. It specifies CASSWSLAGGRDEQFF.

The CDR3 loop is CAWTSSPPLGAFF. The CDR3 DNA reads as TGTGCCTGGACCTCATCGCCCCCACTTGGAGCTTTCTTT. V is TRBV30 and J is TRBJ1-1; no reliable D call. V lost 4 bases and J lost 10, with 19 bases in between. In germline, CDR1 is GTSNPN, CDR2 SVGIG (reference sequence). This CDR3 is built from 13 residues.

Only a few counts were recorded for this clone. V usage is TRBV28 and J usage is TRBJ1-2; 7 bases fit TRBD1. The germline CDR1 and CDR2 sequences are MDHEN and SYDVKM. The CDR3 has 13 residues. The trim removed 5 bases at V and 4 bases at J, leaving 4 bases unmatched. For the CDR3, the DNA is TGTGCCAGCAGTGCAGGGACAGCCTATGGCTACACCTTC. It specifies CASSAGTAYGYTF.

This chain connects TRBV27 to TRBJ2-2; 12 positions match TRBD2. Germline V gives CDR1 MNHEY, CDR2 SMNVEV (reference sequence). This CDR3 comprises 15 residues. Trimming at V came to 10 bases and at J to 5 bases, leaving 8 bases not matched to a gene. This CDR3 is CATRLAGAVTGELFF. The CDR3 region has the DNA TGTGCCACCCGACTAGCGGGAGCTGTGACCGGGGAGCTGTTTTTT.

The chain carries TRBV2 and TRBJ1-5, with D possibly TRBD1 on 6 matching bases. Looked up from germline, CDR1 is SNHLY and CDR2 is FYNNEI. V lost 1 base and J lost 7, with 20 bases in between. The CDR3 is 17 residues long. The CDR3 sequence is CASSEEGIYRARQPQHF. In nucleotides, the CDR3 is TGTGCCAGCAGTGAAGAGGGGATCTACAGGGCAAGGCAGCCCCAGCATTTT.

This clone came up once. This chain's CDR3 is CASSVAGGFDEQFF. DNA of the CDR3: TGTGCCAGCAGCGTAGCGGGAGGGTTCGACGAGCAGTTCTTC. This sequence joins TRBV9 and TRBJ2-1; 8 positions match TRBD2. The CDR3 is made up of 14 amino acids. Unmatched junction bases numbered 6, after V lost 0 bases and J lost 10 bases. Germline V gives CDR1 SGDLS, CDR2 YYNGEE.

The V call is TRBV30, the J call TRBJ1-6, with D possibly TRBD1 on 6 matching bases. V dropped 2 bases and J dropped 6 bases, with 14 bases sitting between them. Germline loops: CDR1 GTSNPN, CDR2 SVGIG (reference sequence). The CDR3 totals 15 residues. The DNA of the CDR3 is TGTGCCTGGAGTCCGGCGACAGGTCTTAATTCACCCCTCCACTTT. Translated: CAWSPATGLNSPLHF.

CDR3 bases: TGTGCCAGCACGGCAGGTAGCTCCTACGAGCAGTACTTC. Translated: CASTAGSSYEQYF. This rearrangement joins TRBV28 to TRBJ2-7; D unresolved. This CDR3 is built from 13 residues. Trimming removed 7 bases at V and 0 bases at J, with 10 bases between. Germline V gene sequence: CDR1 MDHEN, CDR2 SYDVKM.

V usage is TRBV4-3 and J usage is TRBJ1-2; 8 positions match TRBD1. J lost 2 bases, V lost 0 bases, and 11 bases had no gene match. The CDR3 runs to 18 residues. CDR1 is LGHNA, CDR2 YSLEER, per germline. The CDR3 region is CASSQDRGAGGDNYGYTF. In DNA form, the CDR3 reads TGCGCCAGCAGCCAAGACCGAGGGGCAGGGGGCGACAACTATGGCTACACCTTC.

The genes are TRBV3-1 (or the pseudogene TRBV3-2) and TRBJ2-7; D might be TRBD1 (5 bases). Looked up from germline, CDR1 is LGHDT and CDR2 is YNNKEL (reference sequence). The CDR3 totals 15 residues. Trimming took off 0 bases at V and 4 bases at J, with 13 bases between the two ends. Written as DNA, the CDR3 is TGTGCCAGCAGCCAAGAAACAGGTTCTCATTACGAGCAGTACTTC. Encoded protein: CASSQETGSHYEQYF.

V is TRBV19 and J is TRBJ2-3; 10 bases agree with TRBD2. CDR1 and CDR2 from the germline V gene are LNHDA and SQIVND (reference sequence). The CDR3 is 14 amino acids. V lost 3 bases and J lost 3; bases outside the gene matches: 0. CDR3 nucleotides: TGTGCCAGTAGTATTAGCGGGAGGACAGATACGCAGTATTTT. Its protein is CASSISGRTDTQYF. Together with reference TRBV19 and TRBJ2-3, the CDR3 gives the full variable domain: DGGITQSPKYLFRKEGQNVTLSCEQNLNHDAMYWYRQDPGQGLRLIYYSQIVNDFQKGDIAEGYSVSREKKESFPLTVTSAQKNPTAFYLCASSISGRTDTQYFGPGTRLTVL.

The genes are TRBV24-1 and TRBJ2-1, with 8 nucleotides matching TRBD1. This CDR3 has 16 residues. CDR1 is KGHDR, CDR2 SFDVKD, per germline. The V segment lost 3 bases and the J segment 1 base; nucleotides outside the gene matches: 4. CDR3 sequence (DNA): TGTGCCACCAGTGATCCTAGGACAGGGTCCTACAATGAGCAGTTCTTC. This encodes CATSDPRTGSYNEQFF.

In its sample, this clone was seen a few times. V gene TRBV6-5 combines with J gene TRBJ1-3; 9 bases are shared with TRBD1. Germline lookup yields CDR1 MNHEY and CDR2 SVGAGI. This CDR3 spans 14 amino acids. Germline trimming cut 8 bases from V and 3 bases from J; bases unmatched to any gene: 5. CDR3 loop: CASGETGGGNTIYF. For the CDR3, the DNA is TGTGCCAGCGGAGAGACAGGGGGTGGAAACACCATATATTTT.

The rearrangement joins TRBV27 to TRBJ1-1, with D maybe TRBD1 (6 bases). The V end was cut by 0 bases, the J end by 7 bases, with 9 bases between. The length of the CDR3 is 13 residues. CDR1 is MNHEY, CDR2 SMNVEV, per germline (reference sequence). In DNA form, the CDR3 reads TGTGCCAGCAGTTTATCGGACAGACTTGAAGCTTTCTTT. Residues: CASSLSDRLEAFF.

The CDR3: CASSEGGWGYGYTF. Written as DNA, the CDR3 is TGTGCCAGCAGTGAGGGGGGATGGGGCTATGGCTACACCTTC. The chain recombines TRBV6-1 with TRBJ1-2, with D tentatively TRBD1 (5 bases). Germline V gene sequence: CDR1 MNHNS, CDR2 SASEGT. The CDR3 consists of 14 residues. V dropped 3 bases and J dropped 4 bases, with 12 bases sitting between them.

J is TRBJ2-1 and V is TRBV11-3, with a weak D call TRBD1 (5 bases). The germline V gene has CDR1 SGHNT and CDR2 YENEEA. Between the trimmed V and J ends, which lost 2 bases and 6 bases, there was a span of 14 bases. The CDR3 is 15 residues long. The CDR3 region is CASSLSFTGANEQFF. The CDR3 coding sequence is TGTGCCAGCAGCTTATCCTTCACAGGTGCCAATGAGCAGTTCTTC.

The rearrangement uses TRBV6-6 and TRBJ1-3; a possible D gene is TRBD1 (6 bases). This CDR3 comprises 19 residues. Germline V gene sequence: CDR1 MNHNY, CDR2 SVGAGI (reference sequence). The germline V and J ends were trimmed by 5 bases and 2 bases, with 25 bases remaining between them. CDR3 amino acids: CASSRGWSGGRKAGNTIYF. CDR3 sequence (DNA): TGTGCCAGCAGTCGCGGTTGGAGCGGGGGGCGTAAAGCTGGAAACACCATATATTTT.

The rearrangement uses TRBV18 and TRBJ1-4, with D perhaps matching TRBD1 (6 bases). Germline values: CDR1 KGHSH, CDR2 LQKENI. Deletions cut 3 bases from V and 4 bases from J, with 9 bases between. This CDR3 spans 14 amino acids. DNA for the CDR3: TGTGCCAGCTCACCCGACAGGAGTAATGAAAAACTGTTTTTT. Encoded protein: CASSPDRSNEKLFF.

There are a few counts of this clone. V usage is TRBV27 and J usage is TRBJ1-3; no clear D. Looked up from germline, CDR1 is MNHEY and CDR2 is SMNVEV (reference sequence). There are 13 residues in the CDR3. The ends were cut back, 5 bases at V and 7 bases at J, with 12 bases in the middle. The CDR3 sequence is CASSLTRDNTIYF. The CDR3 nucleotides are TGTGCCAGCAGTCTCACGCGGGATAACACCATATATTTT.

This chain joins TRBV21-1 and TRBJ2-5; TRBD1, the table's D call, lacks a check against the DNA. TRBV21-1 is a pseudogene segment. The CDR3 extends over 17 amino acids. CDR3 loop: CASSKGVGGYRGETQYF. In DNA, the CDR3 is TGTGCCAGCAGCAAAGGCGTTGGGGGATACAGGGGGGAGACCCAGTACTTC.

J is TRBJ1-3 and V is TRBV3-1 (or the pseudogene TRBV3-2); 9 nucleotides match TRBD1. J gave up 6 bases and V 3 bases, and 6 bases lay outside the gene matches. Germline CDR1 reads LGHDT; CDR2 reads YNNKEL (reference sequence). The CDR3 is made up of 15 amino acids. In nucleotides, the CDR3 is TGTGCCAGCAGCCAGGCCGGACAGGGGATAAACACCATATATTTT. Residues: CASSQAGQGINTIYF.

The rearrangement uses TRBV19 and TRBJ2-3; maybe TRBD2 (5 bases). The CDR3 runs to 15 residues. Germline values: CDR1 LNHDA, CDR2 SQIVND (reference sequence). Trimming removed 3 bases from V and 5 bases from J, with 15 bases in between. The CDR3 DNA reads TGTGCCAGTAGTATTTGGCAGAGGGCTGGAGATACGCAGTATTTT. It codes for CASSIWQRAGDTQYF.

The CDR3 DNA follows: TGTGCCAGTAGTCTCGGGGGTCAACAGCCCCAGCATTTT. It translates to CASSLGGQQPQHF. V is TRBV19 and J is TRBJ1-5; possibly TRBD1 for D (5 bases). V lost 5 bases, J lost 7 bases, and 12 bases lay in between. Germline V CDR1 and CDR2: LNHDA, SQIVND (reference sequence). The CDR3 extends over 13 amino acids.

V gene TRBV3-1 (or the pseudogene TRBV3-2) combines with J gene TRBJ2-3, with D tentatively TRBD2 (5 bases). CDR1 LGHDT and CDR2 YNNKEL come from the germline V gene (reference sequence). There are 13 residues in the CDR3. V lost 5 bases, J lost 3 bases, and 9 bases lay in between. The CDR3 here is CASSALATDTQYF. DNA of the CDR3: TGTGCCAGCAGCGCCCTAGCAACAGATACGCAGTATTTT.